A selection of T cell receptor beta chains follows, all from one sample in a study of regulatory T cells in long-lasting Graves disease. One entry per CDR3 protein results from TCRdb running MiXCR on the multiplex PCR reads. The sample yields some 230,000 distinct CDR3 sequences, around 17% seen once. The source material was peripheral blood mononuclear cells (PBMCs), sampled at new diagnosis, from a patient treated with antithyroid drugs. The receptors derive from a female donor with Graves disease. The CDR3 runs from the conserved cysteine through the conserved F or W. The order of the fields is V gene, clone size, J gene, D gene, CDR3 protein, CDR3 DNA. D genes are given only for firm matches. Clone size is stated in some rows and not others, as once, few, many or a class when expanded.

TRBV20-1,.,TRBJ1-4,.,CSAGMGVANEKLFF,TGCAGTGCTGGGATGGGGGTGGCTAATGAAAAACTGTTTTTT
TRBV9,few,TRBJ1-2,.,CASSVEGTSGRAGYTF,TGTGCCAGCAGCGTAGAGGGGACTAGCGGGAGGGCCGGGTACACCTTC
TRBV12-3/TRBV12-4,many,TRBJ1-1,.,CASRDGSMNTEAFF,TGTGCCAGCAGAGACGGGTCGATGAACACTGAAGCTTTCTTT
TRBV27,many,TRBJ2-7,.,CASRTFASYEQYF,TGTGCCAGCAGAACATTCGCCTCCTACGAGCAGTACTTC
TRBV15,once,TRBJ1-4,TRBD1,CATSRDQGGGEKLFF,TGTGCCACCAGCAGAGATCAGGGGGGAGGTGAAAAACTGTTTTTT
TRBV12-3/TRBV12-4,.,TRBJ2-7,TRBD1,CASSSPDRGNYEQYF,TGTGCCAGCAGTTCGCCGGACAGGGGGAACTACGAGCAGTACTTC
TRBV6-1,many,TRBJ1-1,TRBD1,CASSSPGQGKAFF,TGTGCCAGCAGCTCTCCGGGACAGGGCAAAGCTTTCTTT
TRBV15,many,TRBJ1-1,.,CATSRDTGLGAFF,TGTGCCACCAGCAGAGATACAGGGTTAGGGGCTTTCTTT
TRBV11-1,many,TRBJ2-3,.,CASTGPKLGTYTDTQYF,TGTGCCAGCACGGGACCGAAACTAGGAACATACACAGATACGCAGTATTTT
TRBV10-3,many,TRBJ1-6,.,CAISWDRRDPLHF,TGTGCCATCAGTTGGGACCGCCGGGACCCCCTCCACTTT